This T cell receptor beta chain came from a study of T cell responses to AZD1222 COVID-19 vaccine. The CDR3 sequence is 15 residues long. The V end was cut by 5 bases, the J end by 2 bases, with 13 bases between. Germline V gene sequence: CDR1 MDHEN, CDR2 SYDVKM. Data came from immunoSEQ multiplex PCR; TCRdb stores just in-frame clones and leaves some out. The sample includes 140,000 to 150,000 clones, just under 95% of them seen just once. Sequenced here: peripheral blood, sampled after recovery from COVID-19. The chain employs TRBV28 and TRBJ1-5; a possible D gene is TRBD1 (5 bases). This TCR was sampled from an adult who had recovered from COVID-19. The CDR3 coding sequence is TGTGCCAGCAGTCCGGGGACGGCGGGCAATCAGCCCCAGCATTTT. It yields the protein CASSPGTAGNQPQHF. The variable domain in full, completed from reference TRBV28 and TRBJ1-5, reads DVKVTQSSRYLVKRTGEKVFLECVQDMDHENMFWYRQDPGLGLRLIYFSYDVKMKEKGDIPEGYSVSREKKERFSLILESASTNQTSMYLCASSPGTAGNQPQHFGDGTRLSIL.